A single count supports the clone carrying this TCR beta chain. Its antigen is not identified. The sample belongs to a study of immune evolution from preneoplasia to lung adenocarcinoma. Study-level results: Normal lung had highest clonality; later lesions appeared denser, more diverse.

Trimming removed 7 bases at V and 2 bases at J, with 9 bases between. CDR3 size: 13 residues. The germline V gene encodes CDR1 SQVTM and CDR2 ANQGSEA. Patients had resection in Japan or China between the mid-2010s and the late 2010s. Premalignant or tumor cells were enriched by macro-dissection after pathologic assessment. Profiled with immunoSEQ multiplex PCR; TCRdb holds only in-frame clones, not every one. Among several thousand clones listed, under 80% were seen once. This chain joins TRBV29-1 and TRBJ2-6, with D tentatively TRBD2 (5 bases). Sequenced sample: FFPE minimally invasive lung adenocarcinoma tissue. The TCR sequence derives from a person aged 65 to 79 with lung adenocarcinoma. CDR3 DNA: TGCAGCGCCCGGAGGCCTGGGGCCAACGTCCTGACTTTC. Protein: CSARRPGANVLTF.